The 27 T cell receptor beta chains reported below all come from one sample, sequenced in a study of PD-1 blockade in classical Hodgkin lymphoma (dated by TCRdb to 2020 to 2021). The library relied on the immunoSEQ multiplex PCR assay. This is the immuneACCESS table as TCRdb keeps it, with only in-frame sequences that have V and J called. A part of the clones is gone; compared with another copy, unresolved V genes explain less than half, and the rest is unexplained. Present in this sample are some 63,000 clones, under 95% of which were seen just once. Jointly, the top ten make up 9.7% of the sample. The time point label, as the study defines it: cycle 1 day 1 (C1D1), immediately before nivolumab initiation. Relapse after autologous stem cell transplantation had occurred in all trial patients, and cohorts A, B and C were distinguished by prior brentuximab vedotin exposure. The sample consisted of peripheral blood mononuclear cells (PBMCs), taken at baseline. The receptors stem from a human donor with classical Hodgkin lymphoma.

The CDR3 protein is CASRDYNEQFF. CDR3 in DNA: TGTGCCAGCAGGGATTACAATGAGCAGTTCTTC. V usage is TRBV2 and J usage is TRBJ2-1; D call uncertain. CDR1 and CDR2 from the germline V gene are SNHLY and FYNNEI. Trimming left V 6 bases short and J 4 bases short, with 4 bases between. The CDR3 spans 11 residues.

V and J are TRBV7-2 and TRBJ1-5; the D gene is possibly TRBD1 (6 bases). Deletions cut 5 bases from V and 2 bases from J, with 16 bases between. Germline assignment: CDR1 SGHTA and CDR2 FQGNSA. This CDR3 is 16 amino acids long. This chain's CDR3 is CASSPAGGSGNQPQHF. Written as DNA, the CDR3 is TGTGCCAGCAGCCCCGCGGGGGGCAGTGGCAATCAGCCCCAGCATTTT.

The rearrangement uses TRBV5-6 and TRBJ1-6; 8 positions match TRBD1. This CDR3 has 13 residues. The V segment lost 5 bases and the J segment 5 bases; nucleotides outside the gene matches: 0. Germline CDR1 SGHDT, CDR2 YYEEEE. CDR3 loop: CASRGQDNSPLHF. CDR3 bases: TGTGCCAGCAGGGGACAGGATAATTCACCCCTCCACTTT.

This clone came up once. CDR3 nucleotides: TGTGCCAGTACTCGAGGACAGAGCAATCAGCCCCAGCATTTT. It encodes CASTRGQSNQPQHF. V and J are TRBV19 and TRBJ1-5, with D possibly being TRBD1 (6 bases). The CDR3 is 14 residues long. The V end was cut by 7 bases, the J end by 1 base, with 11 bases between. The germline gives CDR1 LNHDA, CDR2 SQIVND (reference sequence).

This clone was found once. V is TRBV6-6 and J is TRBJ1-2; D unresolved. V was cut by 7 bases and J by 1 base, with 13 bases left in between. There are 14 residues in the CDR3. The germline V gene has CDR1 MNHNY and CDR2 SVGAGI (reference sequence). The CDR3 nucleotides read TGTGCCAGCACCGGTCAGTCGGTTAACTATGGCTACACCTTC. It yields the protein CASTGQSVNYGYTF.

The gene calls are TRBV28 and TRBJ2-5; 14 positions match TRBD2. The CDR3 loop spans 20 amino acids. V was pared by 5 bases and J by 2 bases, with 16 bases of the junction left unmatched. The V gene's germline CDR1 is MDHEN and CDR2 SYDVKM. CDR3 sequence reads: CASSHWTSGGPRPGQETQYF. The CDR3 nucleotides are TGTGCCAGCAGTCACTGGACTAGCGGGGGGCCTCGACCAGGACAAGAGACCCAGTACTTC.

The V and J genes are TRBV28 and TRBJ2-7; a weak D match, TRBD2 (6 bases). Trimming stripped 7 bases from V and 5 bases from J, with 21 bases between. The V gene's germline CDR1 is MDHEN and CDR2 SYDVKM. This CDR3 comprises 15 residues. The CDR3 DNA reads as TGTGCCAGCACGAATGCGGGGTTTTTTAGCCACGAGCAGTACTTC. Translated: CASTNAGFFSHEQYF.

This clone was observed once. The gene calls are TRBV2 and TRBJ2-7, with D uncertain. CDR1 SNHLY and CDR2 FYNNEI come from the germline V gene. This CDR3 is built from 14 residues. Trimming left V 4 bases short and J 0 bases short, with 10 bases between. The CDR3 here is CASSGLGRSYEQYF. The CDR3 bases are TGTGCCAGCAGTGGTCTAGGTCGCTCCTACGAGCAGTACTTC.

V is TRBV7-9 and J is TRBJ2-1; D possibly corresponds to TRBD2 (5 bases). This CDR3 is built from 13 residues. V lost 4 bases to trimming and J lost 12 bases, with 16 bases between them. The germline CDR1 and CDR2 sequences are SEHNR and FQNEAQ (reference sequence). The CDR3 protein is CASSSYSEAGQFF. In DNA, the CDR3 is TGTGCCAGCAGCTCTTATTCTGAGGCGGGGCAGTTCTTC.

The genes are TRBV5-4 and TRBJ2-2; 8 positions agree with TRBD2. V lost 0 bases, J lost 6 bases, and 7 bases stayed unmatched. This CDR3 spans 16 amino acids. The V gene's germline CDR1 is SGHNT and CDR2 YYREEE (reference sequence). The CDR3 protein is CASSLAGGRLPGELFF. The CDR3 region has the DNA TGTGCCAGCAGCTTGGCTGGCGGGAGGCTACCCGGGGAGCTGTTTTTT.

Only a few counts were recorded for this clone. This chain connects TRBV28 to TRBJ1-5; weak D call: TRBD1 (6 bases). Trimming pared 8 bases from V and 1 base from J, leaving 15 bases between. The CDR3 has 15 residues. CDR1 MDHEN and CDR2 SYDVKM come from the germline V gene. The chain's CDR3 is CASYGQIFSNQPQHF. In DNA form, the CDR3 reads TGTGCCAGCTACGGACAGATTTTCAGCAATCAGCCCCAGCATTTT.

V usage is TRBV19 and J usage is TRBJ1-5; D not resolved. CDR1 and CDR2 from the germline V gene are LNHDA and SQIVND (reference sequence). Trimming took off 6 bases at V and 0 bases at J, with 6 bases between the two ends. The CDR3 spans 13 residues. The DNA of the CDR3 is TGTGCCAGTAGGTCGTTTAGCAATCAGCCCCAGCATTTT. The encoded protein is CASRSFSNQPQHF.

The chain links TRBV29-1 to TRBJ1-3; 9 nucleotides match TRBD1. Per germline, CDR1 SQVTM and CDR2 ANQGSEA. The CDR3 is 16 amino acids. The J segment lost 1 base and the V segment lost 7 bases, leaving 11 bases of the junction unmatched. CDR3 sequence reads: CSAYLTGGVSGNTIYF. CDR3 coding DNA: TGCAGCGCCTACCTGACAGGGGGGGTTTCTGGAAACACCATATATTTT.

The V gene is TRBV9, the J gene TRBJ2-7; TRBD2 agrees at 8 bases. Germline CDR1 reads SGDLS; CDR2 reads YYNGEE. The J segment lost 4 bases and the V segment lost 0 bases, leaving 3 bases of the junction unmatched. The CDR3 is 14 residues long. CDR3 coding DNA: TGTGCCAGCAGCGTAGGATTAGCGGGGTACGAGCAGTACTTC. It translates to CASSVGLAGYEQYF.

The rearrangement links TRBV19 to TRBJ2-7; 12 nucleotides match TRBD2. Per germline, CDR1 LNHDA and CDR2 SQIVND (reference sequence). The CDR3 has 16 residues. The trim removed 3 bases at V and 3 bases at J, leaving 6 bases unmatched. The CDR3 DNA reads TGTGCCAGTAGTATTTTACTAGCGGGAGGACACTACGAGCAGTACTTC. This encodes CASSILLAGGHYEQYF.

The V gene is TRBV5-1, the J gene TRBJ1-1, with D maybe TRBD1 (5 bases). With 1 base removed from V and 1 base from J, the gap between germline ends came to 8 bases. CDR3 size: 14 residues. Looked up from germline, CDR1 is SGHRS and CDR2 is YFSETQ. This CDR3 reads CASSLKGENTEAFF. CDR3 nucleotide sequence: TGCGCCAGCAGCTTGAAAGGGGAGAACACTGAAGCTTTCTTT.

A note on this clone: The sample holds other DNA sequences that translate to the same CDR3. The J gene is TRBJ2-5, the V gene TRBV18; no clear D. V was pared by 6 bases and J by 1 base, with 3 bases between. Germline values: CDR1 KGHSH, CDR2 LQKENI. The CDR3 is 11 amino acids. This chain's CDR3 is CASSPQETQYF. For the CDR3, the DNA is TGTGCCAGCTCCCCCCAAGAGACCCAGTACTTC.

This rearrangement joins TRBV5-1 to TRBJ2-3; 9 bases line up with TRBD1. Trimming cost V 0 bases and J 1 base; bases outside gene matches: 9. This CDR3 comprises 18 residues. Looked up from germline, CDR1 is SGHRS and CDR2 is YFSETQ. CDR3 coding DNA: TGCGCCAGCAGCTTGGGGCCACCGGGACAGGGACGCACAGATACGCAGTATTTT. It encodes CASSLGPPGQGRTDTQYF.

This chain connects TRBV5-1 to TRBJ2-7, with a weak D call TRBD1 (6 bases). The germline V gene has CDR1 SGHRS and CDR2 YFSETQ. CDR3 length: 14 amino acids. Deletions cut 4 bases from V and 2 bases from J, with 13 bases between. In DNA, the CDR3 is TGCGCCAGCAGCCGGGACACCGGACCCTACGAGCAGTACTTC. It codes for CASSRDTGPYEQYF.

This rearrangement joins TRBV5-1 to TRBJ2-5, with TRBD1 as a possible D gene (5 bases). V dropped 4 bases and J dropped 4 bases, with 11 bases sitting between them. The CDR3 totals 13 residues. Germline V CDR1 and CDR2: SGHRS, YFSETQ. Written as DNA, the CDR3 is TGCGCCAGCAGCACCCAAGGGGCAGAGACCCAGTACTTC. Residues: CASSTQGAETQYF.

The J gene is TRBJ2-3, the V gene TRBV7-9, with unresolved D. The germline V gene has CDR1 SEHNR and CDR2 FQNEAQ (reference sequence). V lost 5 bases to trimming and J lost 4 bases, with 16 bases between them. CDR3 length: 15 amino acids. CDR3 residues: CASSPRTMVADTQYF. The DNA for the CDR3 is TGTGCCAGCAGCCCGCGTACAATGGTGGCAGATACGCAGTATTTT.

This chain uses TRBV9 with TRBJ1-1, with D possibly TRBD1 on 5 matching bases. The CDR3 contains 16 residues. Germline V gene data show CDR1 as SGDLS and CDR2 as YYNGEE. V lost 5 bases and J 6 bases, leaving 23 bases between the germline ends. DNA of the CDR3: TGTGCCAGCAGTGACTCAAGGGCTGGAGGGGATCCTGAAGCTTTCTTT. Its protein product is CASSDSRAGGDPEAFF.

This clone has just one count. The CDR3 sequence: CASSPGQSSYEQYF. The DNA of the CDR3 is TGTGCCAGCTCACCGGGACAGAGCTCCTACGAGCAGTACTTC. The chain is built from TRBV18 and TRBJ2-7; TRBD1 agrees at 7 bases. Looked up from germline, CDR1 is KGHSH and CDR2 is LQKENI. The CDR3 is 14 amino acids. Trimming at V came to 3 bases and at J to 0 bases, leaving 2 bases not matched to a gene.

The chain is built from TRBV7-2 and TRBJ1-1; D ambiguous. Trimming stripped 5 bases from V and 1 base from J, with 8 bases between. Germline CDR1 is SGHTA and CDR2 is FQGNSA. CDR3 length equals 13 residues. The CDR3 sequence is CASSLGRNTEAFF. Here the CDR3 DNA reads TGTGCCAGCAGCCTAGGACGGAACACTGAAGCTTTCTTT.

This sequence joins TRBV28 and TRBJ2-5; the match to TRBD2 covers 10 bases. V was clipped by 7 bases and J by 5 bases; unmatched bases: 4. The CDR3 length is 13 residues. The V gene's germline CDR1 is MDHEN and CDR2 SYDVKM. CDR3 nucleotides: TGTGCCAGCAACCTAGCGGGGGTTGAGACCCAGTACTTC. It yields the protein CASNLAGVETQYF. Combining the CDR3 with reference TRBV28 and TRBJ2-5 gives the whole variable domain DVKVTQSSRYLVKRTGEKVFLECVQDMDHENMFWYRQDPGLGLRLIYFSYDVKMKEKGDIPEGYSVSREKKERFSLILESASTNQTSMYLCASNLAGVETQYFGPGTRLLVL.

This clone appeared a few times. CDR3 nucleotide sequence: TGTGCCAGCAGTGGACTGGGACAGGGCTATGGCTACACCTTC. It translates to CASSGLGQGYGYTF. The chain links TRBV2 to TRBJ1-2; 9 positions agree with TRBD1. There are 14 residues in the CDR3. Trimming removed 4 bases from V and 4 bases from J; junction bases left unmatched: 4. The germline CDR1 and CDR2 sequences are SNHLY and FYNNEI.

The V and J genes are TRBV19 and TRBJ1-1, with TRBD1 as a possible D gene (6 bases). Per germline, CDR1 LNHDA and CDR2 SQIVND (reference sequence). V was shortened by 5 bases and J by 10 bases, with 17 bases between the two germline ends. This CDR3 has 13 residues. CDR3 sequence (DNA): TGTGCCAGTAGTCCGAATGATCTCAGGGGAGCTTTCTTT. It specifies CASSPNDLRGAFF. The entire variable domain, with the rest obtained from reference TRBV19 and TRBJ1-1, is as follows: DGGITQSPKYLFRKEGQNVTLSCEQNLNHDAMYWYRQDPGQGLRLIYYSQIVNDFQKGDIAEGYSVSREKKESFPLTVTSAQKNPTAFYLCASSPNDLRGAFFGQGTRLTVV.